This T cell receptor beta chain was obtained from a study of beta chain features in type 1 diabetes. Notes on this clone: Its matching antigen is unknown.

Donors underwent one heparinised blood draw, around 120 mL on average. It was via CD45RO/CCR7/CD25/CD127/CD95/CD27 that CD4+ naive, central memory, regulatory and stem cell-like memory cells were sorted. Reverse transcribing all isolated RNA meant expressed TCRB transcripts were sequenced. Profiling relied on immunoSEQ multiplex PCR, and the TCRdb table lists in-frame clones only, not all of them. The sample records around 250,000 clones, 68% being singletons. The CDR3 covers 16 residues. V was pared by 5 bases and J by 8 bases, with 22 bases between. The germline gives CDR1 MGHDK, CDR2 SYGVNS. Study-level findings and limits: Type 1 diabetes patients had fewer VDJ junction insertions and more deletions.

This chain connects TRBV25-1 to TRBJ2-1; D is uncertain. Sequenced input: naive CD4+ T cells from blood. The receptor was isolated from a man younger than 40 in good health. The CDR3 reads CASSLGTGLHSYEQFF. As DNA, the CDR3 is TGTGCCAGCAGTCTCGGCACCGGGCTCCATTCTTATGAGCAGTTCTTC.